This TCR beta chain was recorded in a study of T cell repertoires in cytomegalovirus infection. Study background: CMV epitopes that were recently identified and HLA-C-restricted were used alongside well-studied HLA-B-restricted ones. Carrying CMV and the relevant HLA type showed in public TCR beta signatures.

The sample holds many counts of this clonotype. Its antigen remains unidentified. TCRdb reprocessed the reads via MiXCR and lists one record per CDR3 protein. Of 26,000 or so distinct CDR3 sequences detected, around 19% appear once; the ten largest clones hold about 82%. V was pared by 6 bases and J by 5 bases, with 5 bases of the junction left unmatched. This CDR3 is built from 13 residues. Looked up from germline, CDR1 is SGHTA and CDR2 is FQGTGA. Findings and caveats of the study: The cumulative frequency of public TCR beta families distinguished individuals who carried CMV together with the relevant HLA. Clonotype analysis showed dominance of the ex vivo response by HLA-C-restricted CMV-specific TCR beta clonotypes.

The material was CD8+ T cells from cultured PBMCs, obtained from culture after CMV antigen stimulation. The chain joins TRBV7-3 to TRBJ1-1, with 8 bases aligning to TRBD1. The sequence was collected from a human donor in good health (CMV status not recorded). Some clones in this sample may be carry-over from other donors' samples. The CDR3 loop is CASSPQGGTEAFF. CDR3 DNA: TGTGCCAGCAGTCCACAGGGGGGGACTGAAGCTTTCTTT.